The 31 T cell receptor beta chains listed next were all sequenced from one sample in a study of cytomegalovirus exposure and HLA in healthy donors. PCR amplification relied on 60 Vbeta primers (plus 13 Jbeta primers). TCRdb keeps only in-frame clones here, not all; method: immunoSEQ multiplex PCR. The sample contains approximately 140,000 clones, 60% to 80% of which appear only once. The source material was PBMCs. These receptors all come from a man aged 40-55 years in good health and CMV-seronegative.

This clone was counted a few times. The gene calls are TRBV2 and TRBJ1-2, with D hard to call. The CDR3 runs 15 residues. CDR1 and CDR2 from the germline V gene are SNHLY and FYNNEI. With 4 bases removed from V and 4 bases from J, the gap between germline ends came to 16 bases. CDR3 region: CASSAAGGLGYGYTF. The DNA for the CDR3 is TGTGCCAGCAGTGCAGCGGGTGGGCTGGGCTATGGCTACACCTTC.

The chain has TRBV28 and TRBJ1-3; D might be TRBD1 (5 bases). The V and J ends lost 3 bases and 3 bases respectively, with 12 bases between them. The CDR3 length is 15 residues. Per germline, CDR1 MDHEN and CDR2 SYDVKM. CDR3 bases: TGTGCCAGCAGTTTTCTTGCGGGGGTTGGAAACACCATATATTTT. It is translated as CASSFLAGVGNTIYF. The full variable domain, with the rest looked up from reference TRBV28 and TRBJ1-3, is DVKVTQSSRYLVKRTGEKVFLECVQDMDHENMFWYRQDPGLGLRLIYFSYDVKMKEKGDIPEGYSVSREKKERFSLILESASTNQTSMYLCASSFLAGVGNTIYFGEGSWLTVV.

CDR3 nucleotide sequence: TGCGCCAGCAGCTTGGGGATCGCGGGGGGGGCATTAAATGAGCAGTTCTTC. It yields the protein CASSLGIAGGALNEQFF. The V and J genes are TRBV5-1 and TRBJ2-1; 9 positions match TRBD2. The germline gives CDR1 SGHRS, CDR2 YFSETQ. V lost 0 bases, J lost 7 bases, and 11 bases stayed unmatched. The CDR3 covers 17 residues.

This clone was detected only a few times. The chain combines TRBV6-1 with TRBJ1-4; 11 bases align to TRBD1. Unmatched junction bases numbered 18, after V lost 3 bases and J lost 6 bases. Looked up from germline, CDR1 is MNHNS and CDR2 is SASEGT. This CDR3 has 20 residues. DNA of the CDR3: TGTGCCAGCAGTGACGAACCCTTAGGACAGGGGGCTCATTTTTATGAAAAACTGTTTTTT. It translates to CASSDEPLGQGAHFYEKLFF.

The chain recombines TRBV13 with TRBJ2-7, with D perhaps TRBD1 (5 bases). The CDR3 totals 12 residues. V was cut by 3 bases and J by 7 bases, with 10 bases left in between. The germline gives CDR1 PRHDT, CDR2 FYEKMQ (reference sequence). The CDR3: CASSLGPTEQYF. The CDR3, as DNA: TGTGCCAGCAGCTTGGGGCCGACAGAGCAGTACTTC.

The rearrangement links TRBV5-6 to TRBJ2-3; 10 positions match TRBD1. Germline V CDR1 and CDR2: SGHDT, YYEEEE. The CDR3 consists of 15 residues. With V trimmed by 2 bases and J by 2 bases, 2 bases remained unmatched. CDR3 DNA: TGTGCCAGCAGCTTAGGGACAGGGGCCACAGATACGCAGTATTTT. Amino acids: CASSLGTGATDTQYF.

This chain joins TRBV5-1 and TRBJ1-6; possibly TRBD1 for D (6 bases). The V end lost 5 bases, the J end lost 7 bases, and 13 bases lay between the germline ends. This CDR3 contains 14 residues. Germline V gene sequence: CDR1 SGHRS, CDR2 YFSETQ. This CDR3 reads CASRLTGTNSPLHF. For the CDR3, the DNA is TGCGCCAGCAGGTTAACCGGGACAAATTCACCCCTCCACTTT.

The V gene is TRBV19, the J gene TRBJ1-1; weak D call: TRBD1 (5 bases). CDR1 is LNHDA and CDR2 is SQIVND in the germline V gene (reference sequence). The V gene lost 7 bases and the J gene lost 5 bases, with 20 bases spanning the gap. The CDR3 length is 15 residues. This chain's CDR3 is CASTLGGGSKTEAFF. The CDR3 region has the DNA TGTGCCAGTACCCTGGGGGGGGGAAGTAAGACTGAAGCTTTCTTT.

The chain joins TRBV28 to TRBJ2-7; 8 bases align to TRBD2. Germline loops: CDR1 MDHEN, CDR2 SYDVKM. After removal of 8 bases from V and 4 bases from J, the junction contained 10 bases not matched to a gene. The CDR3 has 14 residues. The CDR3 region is CASGPGGNTYEQYF. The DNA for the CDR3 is TGTGCCAGCGGTCCGGGGGGGAATACGTACGAGCAGTACTTC.

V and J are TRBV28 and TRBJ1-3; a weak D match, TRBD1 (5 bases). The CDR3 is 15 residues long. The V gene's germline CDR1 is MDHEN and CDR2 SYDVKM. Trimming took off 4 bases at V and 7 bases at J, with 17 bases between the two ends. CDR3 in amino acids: CASSSYGPGGNTIYF. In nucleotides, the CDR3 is TGTGCCAGCAGTTCTTACGGACCGGGGGGGAACACCATATATTTT.

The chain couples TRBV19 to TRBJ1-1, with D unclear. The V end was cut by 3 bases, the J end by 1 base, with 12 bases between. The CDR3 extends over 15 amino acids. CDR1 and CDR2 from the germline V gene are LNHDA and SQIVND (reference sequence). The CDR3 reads CASSIRPGGNTEAFF. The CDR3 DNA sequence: TGTGCCAGTAGTATCCGCCCGGGTGGGAACACTGAAGCTTTCTTT.

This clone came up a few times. CDR3 region: CASSLGTGDNTEAFF. The DNA of the CDR3 is TGCGCCAGCAGCTTGGGGACAGGGGATAACACTGAAGCTTTCTTT. This chain joins TRBV5-1 and TRBJ1-1; 9 nucleotides match TRBD1. V gave up 0 bases and J gave up 2 bases; unmatched junction bases: 2. The CDR3 loop spans 15 amino acids. Germline-derived CDR1 and CDR2 are SGHRS and YFSETQ.

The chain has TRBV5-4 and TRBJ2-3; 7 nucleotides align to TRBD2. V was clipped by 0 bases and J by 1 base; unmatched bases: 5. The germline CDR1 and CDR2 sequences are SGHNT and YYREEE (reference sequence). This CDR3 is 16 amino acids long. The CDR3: CASSLALAEGTDTQYF. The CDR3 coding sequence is TGTGCCAGCAGCTTGGCTCTAGCGGAGGGCACAGATACGCAGTATTTT.

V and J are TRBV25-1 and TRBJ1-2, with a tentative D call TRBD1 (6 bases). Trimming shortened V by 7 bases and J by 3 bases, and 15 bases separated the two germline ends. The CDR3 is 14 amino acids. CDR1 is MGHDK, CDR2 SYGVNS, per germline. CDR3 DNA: TGTGCCAGCATCTCGGACAGAGCAGACTATGGCTACACCTTC. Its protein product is CASISDRADYGYTF.

Written as DNA, the CDR3 is TGTGCCAGCAGTTGGGACAGGGAACAGTACTATGGCTACACCTTC. Translating it yields CASSWDREQYYGYTF. The chain employs TRBV27 and TRBJ1-2, with 9 nucleotides matching TRBD1. The CDR3 extends over 15 amino acids. The V gene's germline CDR1 is MNHEY and CDR2 SMNVEV (reference sequence). With 4 bases clipped from V and 3 bases from J, the junction kept 6 bases outside the gene matches.

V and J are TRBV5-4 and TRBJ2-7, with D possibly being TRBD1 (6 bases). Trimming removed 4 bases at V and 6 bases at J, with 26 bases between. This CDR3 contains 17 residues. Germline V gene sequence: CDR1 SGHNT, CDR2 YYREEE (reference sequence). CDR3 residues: CASSRNPPGQSSVEQYF. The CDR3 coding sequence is TGTGCCAGCAGCCGCAACCCCCCCGGACAGAGTTCGGTCGAGCAGTACTTC.

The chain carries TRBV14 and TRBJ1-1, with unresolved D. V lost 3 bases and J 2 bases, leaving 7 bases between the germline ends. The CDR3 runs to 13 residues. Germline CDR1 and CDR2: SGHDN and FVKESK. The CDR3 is CASSHQENTEAFF. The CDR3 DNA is TGTGCCAGCAGCCATCAGGAAAACACTGAAGCTTTCTTT.

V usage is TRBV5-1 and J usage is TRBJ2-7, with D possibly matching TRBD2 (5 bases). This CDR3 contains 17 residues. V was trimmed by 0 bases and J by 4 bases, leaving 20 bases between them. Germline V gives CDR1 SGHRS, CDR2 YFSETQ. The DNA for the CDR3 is TGCGCCAGCAGCTTGGGGCCGGAGACCCTCGAGGGTTACGAGCAGTACTTC. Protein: CASSLGPETLEGYEQYF.

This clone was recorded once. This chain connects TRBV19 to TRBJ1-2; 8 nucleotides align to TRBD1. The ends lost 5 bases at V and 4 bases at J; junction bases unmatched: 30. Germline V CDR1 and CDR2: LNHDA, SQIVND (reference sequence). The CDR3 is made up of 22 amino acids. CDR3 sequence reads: CASSEGAFTDRVFVLFSYGYTF. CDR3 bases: TGTGCCAGTAGTGAGGGGGCGTTTACGGACAGGGTTTTTGTCCTTTTCAGCTATGGCTACACCTTC.

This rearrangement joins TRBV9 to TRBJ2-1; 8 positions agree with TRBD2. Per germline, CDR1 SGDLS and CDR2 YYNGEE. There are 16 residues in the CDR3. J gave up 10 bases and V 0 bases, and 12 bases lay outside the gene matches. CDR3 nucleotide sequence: TGTGCCAGCAGCGTAGTAGGGGGGGACGGGGGGGACGAGCAGTTCTTC. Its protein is CASSVVGGDGGDEQFF.

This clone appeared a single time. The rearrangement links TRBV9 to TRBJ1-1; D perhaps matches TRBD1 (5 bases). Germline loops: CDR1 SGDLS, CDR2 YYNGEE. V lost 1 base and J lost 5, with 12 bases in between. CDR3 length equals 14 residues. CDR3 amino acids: CASSVSGGRTEAFF. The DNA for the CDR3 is TGTGCCAGCAGCGTATCCGGGGGGAGAACTGAAGCTTTCTTT.

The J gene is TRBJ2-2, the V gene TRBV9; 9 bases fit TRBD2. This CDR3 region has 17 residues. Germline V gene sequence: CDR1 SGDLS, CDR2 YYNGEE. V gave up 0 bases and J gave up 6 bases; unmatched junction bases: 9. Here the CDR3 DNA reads TGTGCCAGCAGCGTAGGATTCGCTAGCGGGGAAGCCGGGGAGCTGTTTTTT. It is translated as CASSVGFASGEAGELFF. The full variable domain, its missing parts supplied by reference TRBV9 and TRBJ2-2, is DSGVTQTPKHLITATGQRVTLRCSPRSGDLSVYWYQQSLDQGLQFLIQYYNGEERAKGNILERFSAQQFPDLHSELNLSSLELGDSALYFCASSVGFASGEAGELFFGEGSRLTVL.

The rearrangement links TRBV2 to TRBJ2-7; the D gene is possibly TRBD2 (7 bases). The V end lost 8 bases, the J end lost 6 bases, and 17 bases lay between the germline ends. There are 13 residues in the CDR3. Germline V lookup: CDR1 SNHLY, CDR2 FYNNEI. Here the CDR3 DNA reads TGTGCCAGCCAGACGGGGGGCGGTCGCGAGCAGTACTTC. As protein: CASQTGGGREQYF.

The DNA for the CDR3 is TGTGCCAGCAGTGGTGGGACAGACTATGAGCAGTTCTTC. This gives the protein CASSGGTDYEQFF. The chain joins TRBV2 to TRBJ2-1; 7 bases line up with TRBD1. The V and J ends lost 4 bases and 8 bases, in that order; junction bases with no gene match: 5. This CDR3 comprises 13 residues. The germline gives CDR1 SNHLY, CDR2 FYNNEI.

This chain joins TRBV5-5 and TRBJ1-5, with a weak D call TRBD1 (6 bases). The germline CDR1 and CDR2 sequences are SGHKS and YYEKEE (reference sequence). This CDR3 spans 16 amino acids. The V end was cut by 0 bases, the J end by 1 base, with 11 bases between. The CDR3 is CASSLGDIRSNQPQHF. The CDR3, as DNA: TGTGCCAGCAGCTTGGGGGACATTCGAAGCAATCAGCCCCAGCATTTT.

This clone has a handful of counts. CDR3 sequence reads: CASSPAPDSPYEQYF. The CDR3 nucleotides are TGTGCCAGCAGCCCCGCCCCGGACAGCCCCTACGAGCAGTACTTC. This chain links TRBV6-5 with TRBJ2-7; D is possibly TRBD1 (6 bases). The CDR3 contains 15 residues. Germline values: CDR1 MNHEY, CDR2 SVGAGI. V lost 6 bases and J 2 bases, leaving 17 bases between the germline ends.

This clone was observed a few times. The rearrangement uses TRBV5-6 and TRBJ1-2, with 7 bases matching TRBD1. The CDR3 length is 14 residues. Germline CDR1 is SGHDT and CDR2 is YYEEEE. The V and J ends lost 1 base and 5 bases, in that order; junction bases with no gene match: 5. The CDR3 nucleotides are TGTGCCAGCAGCTTGACAGGGGAGTGGTATGGCTACACCTTC. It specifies CASSLTGEWYGYTF.

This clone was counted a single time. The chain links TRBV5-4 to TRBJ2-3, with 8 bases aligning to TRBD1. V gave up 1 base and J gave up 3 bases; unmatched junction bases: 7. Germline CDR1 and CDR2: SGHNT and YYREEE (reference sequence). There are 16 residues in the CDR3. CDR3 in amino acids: CASSLIVGQGTDTQYF. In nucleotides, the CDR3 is TGTGCCAGCAGCTTGATAGTTGGACAGGGAACAGATACGCAGTATTTT.

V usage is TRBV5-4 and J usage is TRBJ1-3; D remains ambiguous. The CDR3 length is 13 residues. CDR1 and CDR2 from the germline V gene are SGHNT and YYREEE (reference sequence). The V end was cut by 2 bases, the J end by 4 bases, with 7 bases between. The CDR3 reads CASSLPGGNTIYF. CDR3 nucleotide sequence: TGTGCCAGCAGCTTACCAGGAGGAAACACCATATATTTT.

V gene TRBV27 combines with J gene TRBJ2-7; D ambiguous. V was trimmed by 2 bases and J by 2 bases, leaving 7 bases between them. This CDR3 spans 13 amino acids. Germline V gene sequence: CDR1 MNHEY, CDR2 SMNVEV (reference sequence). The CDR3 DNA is TGTGCCAGCAGTTTAGGGCCCACCTACGAGCAGTACTTC. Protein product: CASSLGPTYEQYF.

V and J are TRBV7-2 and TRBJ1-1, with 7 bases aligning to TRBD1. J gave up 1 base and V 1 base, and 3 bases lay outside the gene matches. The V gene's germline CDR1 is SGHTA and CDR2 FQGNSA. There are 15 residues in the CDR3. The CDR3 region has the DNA TGTGCCAGCAGCTTAGAGGGGGCGCGGAACACTGAAGCTTTCTTT. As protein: CASSLEGARNTEAFF.